This T cell receptor beta chain was captured in a study of T-cell memory formation after mild COVID-19. The authors produced TCR alpha and TCR beta cDNA libraries with sample barcodes and UMIs by 5'RACE using constant-segment primers. Via MiXCR, TCRdb re-called the 5' RACE reads, giving one row per CDR3 protein. The sample holds roughly 580,000 distinct CDR3 sequences; approximately 18% are singletons and the top ten take more than 10%. Turning to this clonotype: The antigen remains undetermined.

The CDR3 has 13 amino acids. Per germline, CDR1 LNHDA and CDR2 SQIVND (reference sequence). Trimming pared 4 bases from V and 0 bases from J, leaving 4 bases between. Overall study results and limits: Clones that contracted clustered mainly in CM and EM if CD4+ and in EMRA if CD8+. Clones contracting across day 15 to 85 had a balanced CD4/CD8 profile; later expanding clones leaned CD4+. A subset of responding clones appeared in pre-infection memory, suggesting cross-reactive memory joined.

The sequencing sample was made of PBMCs or a T cell subset sorted from them (not recorded which). This TCR came from an adult woman who had mild COVID-19 (a few samples of this study predate the infection). Cell type and time point are not known. The chain joins TRBV19 to TRBJ2-1; no firm D call. The CDR3 protein is CASSTVSYNEQFF. As DNA, the CDR3 is TGTGCCAGTAGTACCGTCTCCTACAATGAGCAGTTCTTC.